One and the same sample provided the 22 T cell receptor beta chains below, sequenced in a study of vaccination and CD4 T cells after COVID-19. The treatment was: approximately 9-day PBMC culture with coronavirus spike peptide pools or control peptides (ViraFEST assay). CD4+ T-cell collection from the unexposed donor predated the COVID-19 pandemic (2011-2018). Cultured CD4+ T-cell DNA underwent Oncomine TCR Beta short-read sequencing. TCRdb fed the PCR reads into MiXCR, producing one record per CDR3 protein. Of some 9,000 distinct CDR3 sequences listed, around 48% are singletons. No antigen has been identified for these receptors. The sequencing input was CD4+ T cells from blood, cultured in vitro. These receptors came from a human donor in good health.

The genes are TRBV30 and TRBJ2-5; 10 nucleotides agree with TRBD1. CDR1 is GTSNPN, CDR2 SVGIG, per germline (reference sequence). The CDR3 covers 14 residues. Trimming at V came to 2 bases and at J to 5 bases, leaving 5 bases not matched to a gene. This CDR3 reads CAWSLTGGRETQYF. As DNA, the CDR3 is TGTGCCTGGAGTTTGACAGGGGGCAGGGAGACCCAGTACTTC. The complete variable domain, with remaining parts taken from reference TRBV30 and TRBJ2-5, reads SQTIHQWPATLVQPVGSPLSLECTVEGTSNPNLYWYRQAAGRGLQLLFYSVGIGQISSEVPQNLSASRPQDRQFILSSKKLLLSDSGFYLCAWSLTGGRETQYFGPGTRLLVL.

The CDR3 DNA sequence: TGTGCCAGCAGCTATCGGACAGGGGCATCGGGGGCCAACGTCCTGACTTTC. This sequence encodes CASSYRTGASGANVLTF. The chain carries TRBV7-9 and TRBJ2-6; 9 nucleotides agree with TRBD1. The CDR3 has 17 amino acids. V shed 4 bases, J shed 4 bases, and the junction held 8 bases outside the gene matches. Germline assignment: CDR1 SEHNR and CDR2 FQNEAQ (reference sequence).

This clonotype has more than one count but fewer than ten. The chain joins TRBV7-2 to TRBJ2-2; 9 positions agree with TRBD2. J gave up 3 bases and V 5 bases, and 13 bases lay outside the gene matches. CDR1 and CDR2 (germline): SGHTA, FQGNSA. This CDR3 region has 18 residues. The CDR3 sequence is CASSPGRGRASDTGELFF. For the CDR3, the DNA is TGTGCCAGCAGCCCAGGGCGCGGGAGGGCCTCCGACACCGGGGAGCTGTTTTTT.

A few counts support this clonotype. This chain links TRBV6-2 or TRBV6-3 with TRBJ2-1; tentatively, D is TRBD1 or TRBD2 (6 bases each). CDR3 length: 14 residues. Germline CDR1 MNHEY, CDR2 SVGEGT. V lost 9 bases to trimming and J lost 8 bases, with 20 bases between them. In DNA, the CDR3 is TGTGCCAGTTCGGGGGCTACCACACATTATGAGCAGTTCTTC. It translates to CASSGATTHYEQFF.

The rearrangement joins TRBV7-9 to TRBJ2-7, with 8 bases lining up with TRBD1. The CDR3 loop spans 15 amino acids. The trim removed 5 bases at V and 2 bases at J, leaving 8 bases unmatched. Germline assignment: CDR1 SEHNR and CDR2 FQNEAQ (reference sequence). This CDR3 is CASSPADRGPYEQYF. The CDR3 region has the DNA TGTGCCAGCAGCCCCGCCGACAGGGGTCCCTACGAGCAGTACTTC. Full variable domain (missing parts from reference TRBV7-9 and TRBJ2-7): DTGVSQNPRHKITKRGQNVTFRCDPISEHNRLYWYRQTLGQGPEFLTYFQNEAQLEKSRLLSDRFSAERPKGSFSTLEIQRTEQGDSAMYLCASSPADRGPYEQYFGPGTRLTVT.

This chain links TRBV29-1 with TRBJ2-3; D gene ambiguous. Per the germline V gene, CDR1 is SQVTM and CDR2 is ANQGSEA. The CDR3 is 11 amino acids. The ends were cut back, 5 bases at V and 6 bases at J, with 9 bases in the middle. CDR3 in amino acids: CSVRLGDTQYF. The CDR3 nucleotides read TGCAGCGTTCGGCTGGGGGATACGCAGTATTTT.

The rearrangement uses TRBV29-1 and TRBJ1-2, with 7 nucleotides matching TRBD1. The CDR3 is 13 amino acids. CDR1 SQVTM and CDR2 ANQGSEA come from the germline V gene. Germline trimming cut 4 bases from V and 8 bases from J; bases unmatched to any gene: 10. The DNA of the CDR3 is TGCAGCGTTGTGGACAGGTCTTCAGGGGGCTACACCTTC. Its protein product is CSVVDRSSGGYTF.

Remarks on this clonotype: One junction end disagrees with the germline gene, perhaps due to a read error. The chain has TRBV6-1 and TRBJ2-7, with 9 nucleotides matching TRBD1. The CDR3 sequence is 17 residues long. From germline, CDR1 is MNHNS and CDR2 SASEGT. Here the CDR3 reads CASSPRMTGGFSYEQYF. CDR3 nucleotide sequence: TGTGCCAGCAGCCCCAGAATGACAGGGGGTTTCAGCTACGAGCAGTACTTT.

The chain recombines TRBV7-9 with TRBJ2-5, with D perhaps TRBD2 (6 bases). Per the germline V gene, CDR1 is SEHNR and CDR2 is FQNEAQ (reference sequence). The V and J ends lost 2 bases and 5 bases respectively, with 12 bases between them. The CDR3 covers 14 residues. The CDR3 nucleotides read TGTGCCAGCAGCTTAAAGAAGGAGGGGGAGACCCAGTACTTC. Residues: CASSLKKEGETQYF.

This clonotype showed up just a few times. The chain links TRBV6-1 to TRBJ2-1, with a tentative D call TRBD2 (6 bases). Germline V gene sequence: CDR1 MNHNS, CDR2 SASEGT. The CDR3 runs to 13 residues. Trimming shortened V by 5 bases and J by 8 bases, and 13 bases separated the two germline ends. CDR3 nucleotide sequence: TGTGCCAGCAGTACGGGACTCGAGCATGAGCAGTTCTTC. Amino acid sequence: CASSTGLEHEQFF.

The chain employs TRBV20-1 and TRBJ2-7; TRBD2 agrees at 12 bases. The CDR3 totals 13 residues. V was pared by 4 bases and J by 8 bases, with 6 bases of the junction left unmatched. Germline CDR1 and CDR2: DFQATT and SNEGSKA (reference sequence). This CDR3 is CSATLAGGDQQYF. DNA of the CDR3: TGCAGTGCTACACTAGCGGGAGGCGACCAGCAGTACTTC.

This clonotype was seen a handful of times. The chain couples TRBV6-1 to TRBJ2-2; 9 positions match TRBD1. V was clipped by 6 bases and J by 5 bases; unmatched bases: 7. This CDR3 spans 15 amino acids. Germline CDR1 is MNHNS and CDR2 is SASEGT. DNA of the CDR3: TGTGCCAGCAGCATCGACAGGGGGGTGACCGGGGAGCTGTTTTTT. Residues: CASSIDRGVTGELFF.

The gene calls are TRBV7-9 and TRBJ2-3; 12 bases agree with TRBD1. This CDR3 has 16 amino acids. V gave up 1 base and J gave up 4 bases; unmatched junction bases: 3. Germline CDR1 and CDR2: SEHNR and FQNEAQ (reference sequence). The DNA for the CDR3 is TGTGCCAGCAGCTTAGGGGACAGGGGGCTCGCAGATACGCAGTATTTT. It yields the protein CASSLGDRGLADTQYF.

This clonotype was seen a handful of times. The chain uses TRBV12-3 or TRBV12-4 and TRBJ1-2; D not certain. This CDR3 has 12 residues. The V end lost 5 bases, the J end lost 1 base, and 5 bases lay between the germline ends. The CDR3 DNA sequence: TGTGCCAGCAGTAGAAATAACTATGGCTACACCTTC. Its translation: CASSRNNYGYTF.

V gene TRBV6-2 or TRBV6-3 combines with J gene TRBJ2-2; no clear D gene. Looked up from germline, CDR1 is MNHEY and CDR2 is SVGEGT. CDR3 length equals 15 residues. The ends were cut back, 3 bases at V and 1 base at J, with 9 bases in the middle. The CDR3 is CASSYGPMNTGELFF. In DNA, the CDR3 is TGTGCCAGCAGTTATGGACCTATGAACACCGGGGAGCTGTTTTTT.

CDR3 bases: TGCGCCAGCAGTGACCAGGGACTAGTCCCCCACGAGCAGTACTTC. Translated, it gives CASSDQGLVPHEQYF. V and J are TRBV10-1 and TRBJ2-7; 8 bases line up with TRBD2. The CDR3 totals 15 residues. The V segment lost 3 bases and the J segment 5 bases; nucleotides outside the gene matches: 9. The germline CDR1 and CDR2 sequences are WNHNN and SYGVQD (reference sequence).

This clonotype was seen more than once but under ten times. This chain links TRBV6-4 with TRBJ1-6; D perhaps matches TRBD1 (5 bases). The CDR3 sequence is 14 residues long. The V end was cut by 2 bases, the J end by 10 bases, with 12 bases between. CDR1 and CDR2 from the germline V gene are MRHNA and SNTAGT. CDR3: CASSDGTRGSPLHF. In DNA, the CDR3 is TGTGCCAGCAGTGACGGGACCAGAGGATCACCCCTCCACTTT.

The rearrangement links TRBV6-1 to TRBJ2-5, with TRBD2 matching 10 bases. V trimming: 5 bases; J trimming: 1 base; junction bases outside the gene matches: 4. The CDR3 has 15 residues. Germline V lookup: CDR1 MNHNS, CDR2 SASEGT. The CDR3 DNA is TGTGCCAGCAGTACCGGACTAGCGGTCCAAGAGACCCAGTACTTC. Its translation: CASSTGLAVQETQYF.

This clonotype showed up just a few times. The chain employs TRBV19 and TRBJ1-5; possibly TRBD1 for D (6 bases). The CDR3 spans 15 residues. Deletions cut 4 bases from V and 2 bases from J, with 12 bases between. Germline CDR1 LNHDA, CDR2 SQIVND (reference sequence). CDR3 sequence reads: CASSTQGRGNQPQHF. The CDR3 bases are TGTGCCAGTAGTACCCAGGGGAGAGGCAATCAGCCCCAGCATTTT.

The chain's CDR3 is CASRDRGQGSNQPQHF. The CDR3 DNA is TGTGCCAGCAGGGACAGGGGGCAGGGTAGCAATCAGCCCCAGCATTTT. This chain uses TRBV6-1 with TRBJ1-5; 11 bases map to TRBD1. Losses at the gene ends were 6 bases for V and 0 bases for J; bases not matched to a gene: 4. Germline lookup yields CDR1 MNHNS and CDR2 SASEGT. The CDR3 is 16 residues long.

This clonotype occurred a few times. The CDR3 loop reads CASSPPGQGRSEAFF. CDR3 DNA sequence: TGTGCCAGCAGCCCACCGGGACAGGGTCGTTCTGAAGCTTTCTTT. This chain uses TRBV7-9 with TRBJ1-1; 9 bases map to TRBD1. The CDR3 runs to 15 residues. The germline gives CDR1 SEHNR, CDR2 FQNEAQ (reference sequence). V lost 5 bases and J lost 6; bases outside the gene matches: 10.

V and J are TRBV7-9 and TRBJ1-2; a weak D match, TRBD1 (5 bases). Germline lookup yields CDR1 SEHNR and CDR2 FQNEAQ (reference sequence). The CDR3 runs 13 residues. With 5 bases removed from V and 6 bases from J, the gap between germline ends came to 13 bases. The CDR3 is CASSRTSFHGYTF. The CDR3 DNA reads as TGTGCCAGCAGCCGGACATCATTCCATGGCTACACCTTC.